The entry below gives a single T cell receptor (beta chain) sequence along with its context. This record belongs to a study of blood T cell repertoires in COVID-19. Study as a whole: The analysed material was cDNA or gDNA that came from T cells, B-cell-depleted T cells, or PBMCs.

The repertoire was sequenced with immunoSEQ multiplex PCR; TCRdb's copy has only in-frame clones and lacks some. The sample yields around 70,000 clones, 80% seen once. Germline V gene sequence: CDR1 SGDLS, CDR2 YYNGEE. The V segment lost 1 base and the J segment 1 base; nucleotides outside the gene matches: 13. CDR3 size: 18 residues. The specimen sequenced was peripheral blood. The J gene is TRBJ1-2, the V gene TRBV9; 7 bases agree with TRBD1. The sequence was obtained from an older man who had recovered from COVID-19. The CDR3 loop reads CASSVLQGPDPDNYGYTF. CDR3 bases: TGTGCCAGCAGCGTACTACAGGGGCCCGACCCTGATAACTATGGCTACACCTTC.